Below, 7 T cell receptor beta chains from the same sample are listed, as sequenced in a study of shared clonotypes between healthy human individuals. Terminally differentiated effector memory CD45RA+ cells were excluded by CCR7 positive selection of CD45RO-negative cells. The data were produced by immunoSEQ multiplex PCR, yet TCRdb's version contains in-frame clones alone and is incomplete. The sample lists more than 2 million clones, around 93% occurring once. The sample comprised naive CD8+ T cells from PBMCs. Source of these receptors: a man younger than 35 in good health. Some clones in this sample may be carry-over from other donors' samples.

The rearrangement uses TRBV4-1 and TRBJ2-7; TRBD2 is a possible D gene (5 bases). Trimming cost V 1 base and J 3 bases, with 19 bases left between them. The germline CDR1 and CDR2 sequences are MGHRA and YSYEKL. The CDR3 totals 17 residues. CDR3 DNA sequence: TGCGCCAGCAGCCAAGGAGGGATGACCCAGAACTACTACGAGCAGTACTTC. It encodes CASSQGGMTQNYYEQYF.

This clone was recorded only once. V gene TRBV19 combines with J gene TRBJ2-7; TRBD1 agrees at 10 bases. J gave up 4 bases and V 1 base, and 4 bases lay outside the gene matches. The V gene's germline CDR1 is LNHDA and CDR2 SQIVND (reference sequence). This CDR3 contains 15 residues. The DNA of the CDR3 is TGTGCCAGTAGTATAGGACAGGGGGCGGGATACGAGCAGTACTTC. It is translated as CASSIGQGAGYEQYF. Drawing the rest from reference TRBV19 and TRBJ2-7, the complete variable domain is DGGITQSPKYLFRKEGQNVTLSCEQNLNHDAMYWYRQDPGQGLRLIYYSQIVNDFQKGDIAEGYSVSREKKESFPLTVTSAQKNPTAFYLCASSIGQGAGYEQYFGPGTRLTVT.

As to this clone: Other DNA sequences from this sample encode an identical CDR3 as well. This chain connects TRBV27 to TRBJ2-7; D might be TRBD1 (5 bases). Germline V gene data show CDR1 as MNHEY and CDR2 as SMNVEV (reference sequence). The CDR3 runs to 13 residues. V shed 5 bases and J shed 3 bases, with 11 bases lying between them. The DNA of the CDR3 is TGTGCCAGCAGTCTGACAGCTAGCTACGAGCAGTACTTC. Translated: CASSLTASYEQYF.

The CDR3: CASSYDSDSYEQYF. DNA for the CDR3: TGTGCCAGCAGCTACGACAGTGATTCCTACGAGCAGTACTTC. The chain recombines TRBV11-2 with TRBJ2-7, with D possibly matching TRBD1 (5 bases). This CDR3 is built from 14 residues. V lost 4 bases and J 1 base, leaving 11 bases between the germline ends. The germline CDR1 and CDR2 sequences are SGHAT and FQNNGV.

This chain joins TRBV9 and TRBJ2-7; D may be TRBD1 or TRBD2 (5 bases each). The CDR3 has 16 residues. With 0 bases removed from V and 5 bases from J, the gap between germline ends came to 18 bases. Looked up from germline, CDR1 is SGDLS and CDR2 is YYNGEE. CDR3 protein: CASSVGMAGTPHEQYF. CDR3 coding DNA: TGTGCCAGCAGCGTAGGGATGGCAGGGACCCCCCACGAGCAGTACTTC.

This chain connects TRBV7-9 to TRBJ2-7; D gene unclear. This CDR3 has 13 amino acids. V was clipped by 1 base and J by 7 bases, with 11 bases between them. Germline V gene sequence: CDR1 SEHNR, CDR2 FQNEAQ (reference sequence). CDR3 nucleotide sequence: TGTGCCAGCAGCTTAGGAGGCCTTGCGGAGCAGTACTTC. Amino acid sequence: CASSLGGLAEQYF.

The V gene is TRBV6-1, the J gene TRBJ1-2; 7 positions match TRBD1. The CDR3 runs to 15 residues. With 7 bases clipped from V and 2 bases from J, the junction kept 10 bases outside the gene matches. Germline V gene sequence: CDR1 MNHNS, CDR2 SASEGT. CDR3 region: CASTRPWDSNYGYTF. Here the CDR3 DNA reads TGTGCCAGCACCCGGCCTTGGGACAGCAACTATGGCTACACCTTC.